These T cell receptor beta chains were read from a single sample in a study of monozygotic twins with inflammatory bowel disease. From the 5' RACE reads, TCRdb lists one entry per CDR3 protein and no DNA. The sample table includes roughly 320,000 distinct CDR3 sequences. Sample: blood. The receptors stem from a human donor with ulcerative colitis or Crohn's disease, or a healthy co-twin of an affected twin (not recorded which). Each CDR3 is given with its conserved first and last residue.

cdr3_length j_call v_call cdr3_aa
14 TRBJ2-1 TRBV7-2 CASLPSRGDGPQFF
14 TRBJ2-7 TRBV7-9 CASSPWLGGYEQYF
17 TRBJ2-2 TRBV7-2 CASSLVGTGRVTGELFF
14 TRBJ1-1 TRBV4-1 CASSHPGQNTEAFF
13 TRBJ2-3 TRBV30 CAWSGPPTDTQYF
16 TRBJ2-3 TRBV7-2 CASSFQGAGGTDTQYF
16 TRBJ2-1 TRBV5-5 CASSSSPGQGNNEQFF
16 TRBJ2-1 TRBV4-3 CASSQHRARSYNEQFF
13 TRBJ1-5 TRBV12-3/TRBV12-4 CASSLGDDQPQHF
15 TRBJ2-7 TRBV12-3/TRBV12-4 CASSPRDRGVLEQYF
14 TRBJ1-1 TRBV30 CAWSTEGARGEAFF
14 TRBJ2-7 TRBV7-9 CASSSQRELYEQYF
14 TRBJ2-2 TRBV7-2 CASSFLGYTGELFF
12 TRBJ1-5 TRBV29-1 CSVGGNNQPQHF
14 TRBJ1-4 TRBV28 CASKNRGPNEKLFF
11 TRBJ1-1 TRBV19 CASTSWTEAFF
13 TRBJ1-3 TRBV6-5 CAAGLNSGNTIYF
17 TRBJ2-6 TRBV10-1 CASSEGTGISGANVLTF
15 TRBJ2-1 TRBV20-1 CSAQGAPPKTNEQFF
11 TRBJ2-7 TRBV29-1 CSVELKGEQYF
17 TRBJ2-5 TRBV20-1 CSARGWTDEPEGETQYF
16 TRBJ2-4 TRBV2 CASSDTVTSGPNIQYF
17 TRBJ2-1 TRBV30 CAWSVLSKTLGSNEQFF
15 TRBJ2-5 TRBV4-2 CASTQGGGRTETQYF
16 TRBJ1-2 TRBV25-1 CASRNRGEGGVDGYTF
15 TRBJ2-3 TRBV2 CASSQRQGETDTQYF